This T cell receptor beta chain was sequenced for a study of T cell repertoires in cytomegalovirus infection. Turning to the study itself: Both CMV infection and a matching HLA type were indicated by public TCR beta signatures. General observations from the study: Public TCR beta family frequency separated CMV-and-HLA carriers, including in an independent cohort. The study found HLA-C-restricted CMV-specific TCR beta clonotypes dominating the ex vivo response.

TCRdb fed the reads into MiXCR, producing one record per CDR3 protein. The data show around 530,000 distinct CDR3 sequences, about 15% seen once. This clonotype came up many times. Its antigen remains unidentified. The CDR3 contains 14 residues. Per the germline V gene, CDR1 is SQVTM and CDR2 is ANQGSEA. Germline trimming cut 4 bases from V and 5 bases from J; bases unmatched to any gene: 7. The receptor was isolated from a human donor in good health (CMV status not recorded). Some clones in this sample may be carry-over from other donors' samples. The chain is built from TRBV29-1 and TRBJ2-3; 9 bases are shared with TRBD2. Source material: CD8+ T cells from PBMCs. CDR3 residues: CSVGPSGAQDTQYF. CDR3 DNA sequence: TGCAGCGTTGGCCCTAGCGGGGCACAAGATACGCAGTATTTT.